This TCR beta chain was sequenced for a study of cytomegalovirus exposure and HLA in healthy donors. Study observations and caveats: Productive rates of about 87% or about 30% were seen for most TCR beta V segments in an earlier analysis. In a later analysis, TCR beta V- and J-gene trimming showed a link to a missense DCLRE1C variant. Highly shared sequence variants in one cluster were likely a sequencing artifact.

This clone was detected a few times. Antigen specificity is unknown. Sampled while nominally healthy, donors likely had unrecorded immune exposures. Germline lookup yields CDR1 SQVTM and CDR2 ANQGSEA. Trimming cost V 6 bases and J 4 bases; bases outside gene matches: 9. The CDR3 extends over 14 amino acids. Researchers ran the PCR with 60 Vbeta and 13 Jbeta primers. The repertoire was sequenced with immunoSEQ multiplex PCR; TCRdb's copy has only in-frame clones and lacks some. Of about 110,000 clones in the sample, around three quarters are singletons; the top ten hold 0.87%. The sample taken for sequencing was PBMCs. The sequence was obtained from a young woman in good health and CMV-seronegative. This chain joins TRBV29-1 and TRBJ2-1; TRBD1 aligns across 7 bases. CDR3 in DNA: TGCAGCGTATGGACTCTCAGGGGGTACAATGAGCAGTTCTTC. The encoded protein is CSVWTLRGYNEQFF.